The clone carrying this T cell receptor (beta chain) was observed a few times. Its target is unknown. TCRdb reanalysed the reads using MiXCR and keeps one entry per CDR3 protein. The sample lists 550,000 to 850,000 distinct CDR3 sequences, about 33% seen once, with approximately 18% in the top ten. This sample was included in a study of T cell repertoires in cytomegalovirus infection. The CDR3 has 17 residues. Trimming removed 2 bases at V and 4 bases at J, with 20 bases between. Germline CDR1 is MDHEN and CDR2 is SYDVKM. This clonotype originated in a human donor in good health (CMV status not recorded). Some clones in this sample may be carry-over from other donors' samples. The genes are TRBV28 and TRBJ1-1, with D perhaps TRBD1 (5 bases). Sequencing was performed on cultured PBMCs, taken from culture after CMV antigen stimulation. CDR3 amino acids: CASSLGFREGGFTEAFF. CDR3 bases: TGTGCCAGCAGTTTAGGTTTCAGGGAGGGCGGGTTCACTGAAGCTTTCTTT.